This passage covers 10 T cell receptor beta chains from one sample sequenced in a study of cytomegalovirus exposure and HLA in healthy donors (dated by TCRdb to 2017 to 2019). Library prep was done by the immunoSEQ multiplex PCR assay. For the multiplex PCR, a mixture combining 60 forward primers for TCR Vbeta segments and 13 reverse primers for TCR Jbeta segments was used. In TCRdb, the immuneACCESS table is reduced to in-frame sequences with V and J assigned. These tables do not hold every clone; where another copy was compared, an unresolved V gene accounts for under half, and the others remain unexplained. The sample table includes under 200,000 clones. The top ten clones comprise approximately 2.3% of the sample. Sequenced input: PBMCs. These receptors all stem from a man younger than 40 in good health and CMV-seronegative.

The chain employs TRBV21-1 and TRBJ2-7; TRBD2 is the table's D call, not checked against the DNA. TRBV21-1 is a pseudogene. The CDR3 totals 21 residues. In DNA, the CDR3 is TGTGCCAGCAGACCATCGGTCTGTCGGACTAGCGGAAGCTGTGACTCCTACGAGCAGTACTTC. This sequence encodes CASRPSVCRTSGSCDSYEQYF.

The V and J genes are TRBV27 and TRBJ2-2; 7 bases agree with TRBD2. The CDR3 runs to 15 residues. Germline V gene lookup returns CDR1 MNHEY and CDR2 SMNVEV (reference sequence). The V and J ends lost 3 bases and 5 bases, in that order; junction bases with no gene match: 6. CDR3 DNA sequence: TGTGCCAGCAGTTTTGAGGGACTACAAACCGGGGAGCTGTTTTTT. It is translated as CASSFEGLQTGELFF.

This rearrangement joins TRBV6-5 to TRBJ2-7; 7 bases agree with TRBD2. Germline trimming cut 4 bases from V and 5 bases from J; bases unmatched to any gene: 5. There are 13 residues in the CDR3. Germline V gene data show CDR1 as MNHEY and CDR2 as SVGAGI. In DNA form, the CDR3 reads TGTGCCAGCAGTTCCCGGGACTACCACGAGCAGTACTTC. As protein: CASSSRDYHEQYF.

The chain links TRBV4-2 to TRBJ2-7; D is possibly TRBD1 (5 bases). Trimming removed 2 bases at V and 2 bases at J, with 10 bases between. This CDR3 is 14 amino acids long. CDR1 and CDR2 (germline): LGHNA, YNFKEQ. CDR3 loop: CASSQNQGTYEQYF. The CDR3 DNA reads TGTGCCAGCAGCCAAAACCAGGGAACCTACGAGCAGTACTTC.

This sequence joins TRBV4-1 and TRBJ1-4; D not resolved. The CDR3 is 11 residues long. The germline V gene encodes CDR1 MGHRA and CDR2 YSYEKL. V dropped 4 bases and J dropped 6 bases, with 3 bases sitting between them. The CDR3 region is CASSPDEKLFF. Here the CDR3 DNA reads TGCGCCAGCAGCCCGGATGAAAAACTGTTTTTT.

The V and J genes are TRBV28 and TRBJ1-1, with D possibly matching TRBD1 (6 bases). Germline CDR1 reads MDHEN; CDR2 reads SYDVKM. This CDR3 spans 15 amino acids. V dropped 3 bases and J dropped 10 bases, with 21 bases sitting between them. The CDR3 is CASSLSGEGGLRAFF. The CDR3 DNA follows: TGTGCCAGCAGTTTGTCAGGGGAGGGTGGTCTTCGAGCTTTCTTT.

The chain uses TRBV10-1 and TRBJ2-7; 7 nucleotides line up with TRBD1. With 5 bases clipped from V and 2 bases from J, the junction kept 3 bases outside the gene matches. Germline V gives CDR1 WNHNN, CDR2 SYGVQD (reference sequence). CDR3 length equals 13 residues. The CDR3 nucleotides read TGCGCCAGCAGTCCCGGGACAGCCTACGAGCAGTACTTC. Translation: CASSPGTAYEQYF.

The J gene is TRBJ2-2, the V gene TRBV27; no clear D gene. Germline V CDR1 and CDR2: MNHEY, SMNVEV (reference sequence). The ends were cut back, 2 bases at V and 1 base at J, with 8 bases in the middle. The CDR3 spans 15 residues. The CDR3 DNA follows: TGTGCCAGCAGTTTACGACTCTTGAACACCGGGGAGCTGTTTTTT. As protein: CASSLRLLNTGELFF.

CDR3 residues: CASSPPTGYETQYF. CDR3 DNA sequence: TGTGCCAGCAGCCCCCCAACAGGGTACGAGACCCAGTACTTC. The gene calls are TRBV5-5 and TRBJ2-5, with D possibly TRBD1 on 6 matching bases. CDR1 SGHKS and CDR2 YYEKEE come from the germline V gene (reference sequence). V shed 4 bases and J shed 5 bases, with 15 bases lying between them. The CDR3 is 14 residues long. The variable domain in full, completed from reference TRBV5-5 and TRBJ2-5, reads DAGVTQSPTHLIKTRGQQVTLRCSPISGHKSVSWYQQVLGQGPQFIFQYYEKEERGRGNFPDRFSARQFPNYSSELNVNALLLGDSALYLCASSPPTGYETQYFGPGTRLLVL.

The chain employs TRBV6-1 and TRBJ2-1; a possible D gene is TRBD2 (5 bases). V was pared by 1 base and J by 7 bases, with 8 bases between. The CDR3 totals 13 residues. The germline CDR1 and CDR2 sequences are MNHNS and SASEGT. CDR3: CASSEGWENEQFF. The DNA of the CDR3 is TGTGCCAGCAGTGAAGGGTGGGAGAATGAGCAGTTCTTC.